A single sample is the source of the 29 T cell receptor beta chains below, sequenced in a study of T-cell memory formation after mild COVID-19. MiXCR was run by TCRdb on the 5' RACE reads, yielding one entry per CDR3 protein. The sample carries a few hundred thousand distinct CDR3 sequences, about 20% recorded once. Sequenced input: PBMCs or a T cell subset sorted from them (not recorded which). The source is a young man who had mild COVID-19 (a few samples of this study predate the infection). Cell type and time point are not known.

Regarding this clonotype: One end of the junction fails to match germline, which may point to a read error. This chain joins TRBV6-5 and TRBJ2-1; a weak D match, TRBD1 (7 bases). Germline CDR1 MNHEY, CDR2 SVGAGI. The CDR3 runs to 14 residues. The DNA of the CDR3 is TGTGCCAGCAGGCGCGGGACAGCCTCGAATGGGCAGTTCTTC. Amino acids: CASRRGTASNGQFF.

The CDR3 DNA reads as TGTGCCAGCAGCTTATTCGCCAGGGCCGAAGAGACGCAGTATTTT. This sequence encodes CASSLFARAEETQYF. The chain employs TRBV7-2 and TRBJ2-3; possibly TRBD1 for D (5 bases). Trimming removed 2 bases at V and 9 bases at J, with 18 bases between. The CDR3 is 15 amino acids. Germline CDR1 is SGHTA and CDR2 is FQGNSA.

This clonotype occurred many times. CDR3 loop: CASSYNRGNEAFF. In DNA, the CDR3 is TGTGCCAGCAGCTACAACAGGGGGAATGAAGCTTTCTTT. The chain carries TRBV6-5 and TRBJ1-1; 8 nucleotides align to TRBD1. J gave up 7 bases and V 6 bases, and 7 bases lay outside the gene matches. This CDR3 is 13 amino acids long. The germline V gene has CDR1 MNHEY and CDR2 SVGAGI.

The V and J genes are TRBV18 and TRBJ2-1; weak D call: TRBD1 (5 bases). V lost 2 bases to trimming and J lost 10 bases, with 15 bases between them. The germline V gene encodes CDR1 KGHSH and CDR2 LQKENI. The CDR3 is 14 residues long. The CDR3 is CASSPSVSQGEQFF. In nucleotides, the CDR3 is TGTGCCAGCTCACCAAGTGTGAGTCAGGGAGAGCAGTTCTTC.

The chain carries TRBV7-8 and TRBJ1-2; 9 nucleotides match TRBD1. The ends lost 2 bases at V and 0 bases at J; junction bases unmatched: 7. Germline assignment: CDR1 SGHVS and CDR2 FQNEAQ. The CDR3 covers 17 residues. This CDR3 is CASSLQARDRANYGYTF. The CDR3 bases are TGTGCCAGCAGCTTACAGGCCCGGGACAGGGCTAACTATGGCTACACCTTC.

The V gene is TRBV20-1, the J gene TRBJ1-2; 9 nucleotides align to TRBD1. Germline lookup yields CDR1 DFQATT and CDR2 SNEGSKA (reference sequence). The CDR3 is 11 amino acids. V shed 3 bases, J shed 8 bases, and the junction held 1 base outside the gene matches. The CDR3 is CSARTGGGYTF. The CDR3 region has the DNA TGCAGTGCTAGGACAGGGGGAGGCTACACCTTC.

This clonotype came up a few times. This sequence joins TRBV15 and TRBJ2-3; D is undetermined. The CDR3 totals 12 residues. V was shortened by 1 base and J by 5 bases, with 4 bases between the two germline ends. The V gene's germline CDR1 is LNHNV and CDR2 YYDKDF (reference sequence). CDR3: CATSRGGDTQYF. The CDR3, as DNA: TGTGCCACCAGCAGAGGGGGAGATACGCAGTATTTT.

There are a few counts of this clonotype. The gene calls are TRBV5-1 and TRBJ2-6; D gene ambiguous. This CDR3 spans 14 amino acids. Per the germline V gene, CDR1 is SGHRS and CDR2 is YFSETQ. V was trimmed by 5 bases and J by 2 bases, leaving 8 bases between them. CDR3 sequence reads: CASRDPAGANVLTF. DNA of the CDR3: TGCGCCAGCAGAGATCCAGCTGGGGCCAACGTCCTGACTTTC. The full variable domain, with the rest looked up from reference TRBV5-1 and TRBJ2-6, is KAGVTQTPRYLIKTRGQQVTLSCSPISGHRSVSWYQQTPGQGLQFLFEYFSETQRNKGNFPGRFSGRQFSNSRSEMNVSTLELGDSALYLCASRDPAGANVLTFGAGSRLTVL.

V usage is TRBV20-1 and J usage is TRBJ1-1; 7 bases map to TRBD1. Trimming cost V 8 bases and J 3 bases; bases outside gene matches: 9. This CDR3 is 13 amino acids long. Germline CDR1 DFQATT, CDR2 SNEGSKA (reference sequence). Here the CDR3 DNA reads TGCAGTACGAACAGGGGTGGGTACACTGAAGCTTTCTTT. Its translation: CSTNRGGYTEAFF.

This clonotype was seen a handful of times. V is TRBV20-1 and J is TRBJ1-2; D possibly corresponds to TRBD1 (6 bases). The CDR3 length is 13 residues. Germline V gives CDR1 DFQATT, CDR2 SNEGSKA (reference sequence). Trimming stripped 3 bases from V and 8 bases from J, with 16 bases between. CDR3 in amino acids: CSASSRGDGGYTF. Written as DNA, the CDR3 is TGCAGTGCTAGCTCCAGGGGAGACGGCGGCTACACCTTC.

J is TRBJ2-6 and V is TRBV20-1, with no clear D. Germline V gene lookup returns CDR1 DFQATT and CDR2 SNEGSKA (reference sequence). Deletions cut 3 bases from V and 0 bases from J, with 9 bases between. This CDR3 has 15 amino acids. CDR3 in amino acids: CSARSRRSGANVLTF. The CDR3 DNA follows: TGCAGTGCTAGGTCCCGGCGCTCTGGGGCCAACGTCCTGACTTTC.

CDR3 sequence (DNA): TGTGCCAGCAGCTTACTCACAGCCCAAGAAAACTATGGCTACACCTTC. This sequence encodes CASSLLTAQENYGYTF. This chain links TRBV7-8 with TRBJ1-2; D gene unclear. The V gene's germline CDR1 is SGHVS and CDR2 FQNEAQ. This CDR3 contains 16 residues. Trimming took off 2 bases at V and 2 bases at J, with 15 bases between the two ends.

This chain uses TRBV20-1 with TRBJ1-1; D is undetermined. Germline V gives CDR1 DFQATT, CDR2 SNEGSKA (reference sequence). The CDR3 has 12 amino acids. V dropped 3 bases and J dropped 9 bases, with 14 bases sitting between them. The CDR3 loop reads CSAREPGLKAFF. CDR3 in DNA: TGCAGTGCTAGGGAACCCGGACTCAAAGCTTTCTTT.

The rearrangement joins TRBV20-1 to TRBJ2-7, with unresolved D. The CDR3 totals 12 residues. Trimming took 1 base from V and 3 from J, leaving 7 bases between them. The germline gives CDR1 DFQATT, CDR2 SNEGSKA (reference sequence). The CDR3 DNA reads TGCAGTGCTAGAGTCACCGTCTACGAGCAGTACTTC. It is translated as CSARVTVYEQYF.

CDR3 bases: TGCAGCGTAGTAGGTGGGGGGCTTGCCACAGATACGCAGTATTTT. Protein: CSVVGGGLATDTQYF. V and J are TRBV29-1 and TRBJ2-3; D tentatively reads TRBD1 or TRBD2 (6 bases each). Deletions cut 6 bases from V and 2 bases from J, with 18 bases between. The CDR3 is 15 amino acids. CDR1 is SQVTM and CDR2 is ANQGSEA in the germline V gene.

This clonotype occurred a few times. The chain is built from TRBV5-1 and TRBJ1-6; 7 bases fit TRBD1. This CDR3 has 17 residues. Germline V lookup: CDR1 SGHRS, CDR2 YFSETQ. V shed 1 base, J shed 10 bases, and the junction held 14 bases outside the gene matches. The CDR3 DNA reads TGCGCCAGCAGCTTGAGGATAGGGGGCATTTTAGGATCACCCCTCCACTTT. This sequence encodes CASSLRIGGILGSPLHF.

This clonotype is a singleton in its sample. The chain joins TRBV30 to TRBJ1-6; D not certain. Between the trimmed V and J ends, which lost 4 bases and 8 bases, there was a span of 18 bases. This CDR3 is 15 amino acids long. Germline V gene lookup returns CDR1 GTSNPN and CDR2 SVGIG (reference sequence). The DNA for the CDR3 is TGTGCCTGGACCCCTGGACGGTCCCTTCATTCACCCCTCCACTTT. Translated: CAWTPGRSLHSPLHF.

This chain connects TRBV7-9 to TRBJ2-2, with D tentatively TRBD1 (6 bases). The V gene lost 5 bases and the J gene lost 4 bases, with 14 bases spanning the gap. The CDR3 contains 15 residues. Looked up from germline, CDR1 is SEHNR and CDR2 is FQNEAQ (reference sequence). CDR3 DNA sequence: TGTGCCAGCAGCCCCACCCAGGGGACCACCGGGGAGCTGTTTTTT. Protein: CASSPTQGTTGELFF.

Only a few counts were recorded for this clonotype. The CDR3 spells CASRDGLIGAYGYTF. The CDR3 DNA sequence: TGTGCCAGCAGAGATGGACTGATTGGGGCCTATGGCTACACCTTC. The chain links TRBV6-5 to TRBJ1-2; weak D call: TRBD1 (5 bases). Germline V CDR1 and CDR2: MNHEY, SVGAGI. The CDR3 runs 15 residues. V was trimmed by 6 bases and J by 4 bases, leaving 18 bases between them.

This clonotype came up a few times. The rearrangement links TRBV7-9 to TRBJ1-5, with D unresolved. The V and J ends lost 5 bases and 4 bases respectively, with 12 bases between them. Germline assignment: CDR1 SEHNR and CDR2 FQNEAQ (reference sequence). This CDR3 has 14 residues. The CDR3 spells CASSTEARNQPQHF. For the CDR3, the DNA is TGTGCCAGCAGCACTGAAGCACGGAATCAGCCCCAGCATTTT.

The gene calls are TRBV12-3 or TRBV12-4 and TRBJ1-1, with D maybe TRBD1 (5 bases). Between the trimmed V and J ends, which lost 3 bases and 9 bases, there was a span of 14 bases. The CDR3 consists of 13 residues. Here the CDR3 DNA reads TGTGCCAGCAGTTTTTTTGGGGACGGGAAAGCTTTCTTT. Its translation is CASSFFGDGKAFF.

This clonotype was counted only a few times. The rearrangement uses TRBV10-2 and TRBJ2-5, with D uncertain. This CDR3 contains 12 residues. Germline lookup yields CDR1 WSHSY and CDR2 SAAADI. Trimming took off 4 bases at V and 4 bases at J, with 7 bases between the two ends. The CDR3 reads CASSALRETQYF. The CDR3, as DNA: TGCGCCAGCAGTGCTCTCCGAGAGACCCAGTACTTC.

This clonotype was seen a handful of times. CDR3: CASSLEYGVYGYTF. CDR3 DNA sequence: TGTGCCAGCAGTTTAGAGTACGGCGTCTATGGCTACACCTTC. The chain combines TRBV12-3 or TRBV12-4 with TRBJ1-2; D is unresolved. The CDR3 contains 14 residues. Trimming removed 1 base from V and 4 bases from J, with 10 bases in between.

This clonotype has a handful of counts. This chain connects TRBV29-1 to TRBJ2-2; no reliable D call. CDR1 is SQVTM, CDR2 ANQGSEA, per germline. Trimming left V 7 bases short and J 1 base short, with 4 bases between. The CDR3 totals 11 residues. The CDR3 region is CSARNTGELFF. The CDR3 nucleotides read TGCAGCGCTAGGAACACCGGGGAGCTGTTTTTT.

The CDR3 spells CSARQSVFETQYF. The CDR3 region has the DNA TGCAGTGCTAGACAGAGCGTGTTTGAGACCCAGTACTTC. V usage is TRBV20-1 and J usage is TRBJ2-5; D remains unclear. In germline, CDR1 is DFQATT, CDR2 SNEGSKA (reference sequence). The CDR3 has 13 amino acids. The V end lost 2 bases, the J end lost 5 bases, and 12 bases lay between the germline ends.

This clonotype showed up just a few times. This chain connects TRBV6-4 to TRBJ1-2; D is ambiguous. The germline gives CDR1 MRHNA, CDR2 SNTAGT. V was pared by 3 bases and J by 4 bases, with 9 bases between. The CDR3 runs to 13 residues. CDR3 nucleotides: TGTGCCAGCAGTGAAAGGAGCTGCTATGGCTACACCTTC. The encoded protein is CASSERSCYGYTF.

As concerns this clonotype: The junction departs from germline at one end; a sequencing error may be responsible. The rearrangement uses TRBV7-7 and TRBJ2-5; TRBD2 matches at 10 bases. This CDR3 comprises 14 residues. Germline V gene data show CDR1 as SSHAT and CDR2 as FNYEAQ (reference sequence). CDR3 protein: CASSLGTSAETQYF. CDR3 sequence (DNA): TGTGCTAGCAGCCTAGGGACTAGCGCTGAGACCCAGTACTTC. Based on the CDR3 plus reference TRBV7-7 and TRBJ2-5, the full variable domain is GAGVSQSPRYKVTKRGQDVTLRCDPISSHATLYWYQQALGQGPEFLTYFNYEAQPDKSGLPSDRFSAERPEGSISTLTIQRTEQRDSAMYRCASSLGTSAETQYFGPGTRLLVL.

This clonotype was detected only a few times. The CDR3 region has the DNA TGTGCCAGCGGCCCGATCAGCGCTAGCAGTTGGTACCAAGAGACCCAGTACTTC. Its protein is CASGPISASSWYQETQYF. V gene TRBV7-9 combines with J gene TRBJ2-5; D perhaps matches TRBD2 (5 bases). The CDR3 has 18 amino acids. Germline loops: CDR1 SEHNR, CDR2 FQNEAQ (reference sequence). Trimming took off 8 bases at V and 0 bases at J, with 25 bases between the two ends.

The V gene is TRBV12-5, the J gene TRBJ2-3, with 7 bases aligning to TRBD2. The CDR3 has 15 amino acids. Germline V gene lookup returns CDR1 LGHNT and CDR2 FRNRAP. V lost 7 bases and J lost 5; bases outside the gene matches: 12. The CDR3 coding sequence is TGTGCTAGTGCCCGGCGGGAGCCCGGGGGAGATACGCAGTATTTT. This gives the protein CASARREPGGDTQYF.